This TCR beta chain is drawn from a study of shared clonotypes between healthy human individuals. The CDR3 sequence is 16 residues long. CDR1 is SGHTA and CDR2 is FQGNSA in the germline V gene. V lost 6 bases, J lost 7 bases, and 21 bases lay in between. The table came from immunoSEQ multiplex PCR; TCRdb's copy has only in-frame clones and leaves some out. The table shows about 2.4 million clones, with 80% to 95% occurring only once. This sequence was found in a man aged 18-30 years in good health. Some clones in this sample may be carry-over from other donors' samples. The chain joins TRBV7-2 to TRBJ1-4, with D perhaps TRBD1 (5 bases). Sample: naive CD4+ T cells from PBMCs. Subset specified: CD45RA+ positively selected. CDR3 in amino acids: CASRSGEARGFEKLFF. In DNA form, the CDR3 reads TGTGCCAGCAGGTCGGGGGAGGCCAGAGGGTTTGAAAAACTGTTTTTT.